The 20 T cell receptor beta chains in this list originate from one sample, sequenced in a study of shared clonotypes between healthy human individuals. Profiled with immunoSEQ multiplex PCR; TCRdb holds only in-frame clones, not every one. The sample has about a million clones, approximately 77% seen once; the top ten hold more than 0.85%. The specimen was memory CD4+ T cells from PBMCs. Indicated subset: CD45RA-negative fraction. Every receptor here comes from a man aged 18-30 years in good health. Some clones in this sample may be carry-over from other donors' samples.

A single count supports this clone. V usage is TRBV28 and J usage is TRBJ1-2, with D tentatively TRBD1 (5 bases). This CDR3 has 12 amino acids. The germline V gene encodes CDR1 MDHEN and CDR2 SYDVKM. Trimming took 5 bases from V and 8 from J, leaving 12 bases between them. The CDR3 loop is CASSPGPQGYTF. CDR3 in DNA: TGTGCCAGCAGTCCGGGACCTCAGGGCTACACCTTC.

The chain has TRBV11-3 and TRBJ2-3; 9 nucleotides align to TRBD2. The CDR3 has 17 residues. Germline lookup yields CDR1 SGHNT and CDR2 YENEEA. With 1 base clipped from V and 3 bases from J, the junction kept 8 bases outside the gene matches. This chain's CDR3 is CASSLAGIAGGTDTQYF. The CDR3 nucleotides read TGTGCCAGCAGCTTAGCTGGTATCGCGGGAGGGACAGATACGCAGTATTTT.

Here the CDR3 DNA reads TGCGCCAGCGGGTTAGGAGCAGTCTCCTACAATGAGCAGTTCTTC. This gives the protein CASGLGAVSYNEQFF. The rearrangement links TRBV5-1 to TRBJ2-1; no clear D gene. Trimming cost V 7 bases and J 0 bases, with 14 bases left between them. The CDR3 covers 15 residues. CDR1 SGHRS and CDR2 YFSETQ come from the germline V gene.

In regard to this clone: The junction departs from the called germline gene at one end, perhaps through a read error. This chain connects TRBV6-5 to TRBJ2-1; 8 bases align to TRBD2. The germline V gene has CDR1 MNHEY and CDR2 SVGAGI. The CDR3 runs to 15 residues. CDR3 protein: CASSYEAGGYYEQFF. The CDR3 bases are TGTGCCAGCAGTTACGAGGCGGGAGGCTACTATGAGCAGTTCTTC.

The J gene is TRBJ2-3, the V gene TRBV18, with TRBD1 matching over 8 bases. Germline lookup yields CDR1 KGHSH and CDR2 LQKENI. The CDR3 is 15 amino acids. J was trimmed by 5 bases and V by 3 bases; bases with no gene match: 7. The CDR3 nucleotides are TGTGCCAGCTCACCCCAGGGGGCACTCCGAGATACGCAGTATTTT. Protein: CASSPQGALRDTQYF.

The chain is built from TRBV6-6 and TRBJ1-2, with a possible D match to TRBD1 (5 bases). Trimming stripped 2 bases from V and 6 bases from J, with 10 bases between. This CDR3 has 13 residues. CDR1 and CDR2 (germline): MNHNY, SVGAGI (reference sequence). The DNA for the CDR3 is TGTGCCAGCAGTTACGGCGCAGGGCATGGCTACACCTTC. This encodes CASSYGAGHGYTF.

The chain joins TRBV5-4 to TRBJ2-5; D assignment may be TRBD1 or TRBD2 (5 bases each). Germline lookup yields CDR1 SGHNT and CDR2 YYREEE (reference sequence). The length of the CDR3 is 16 residues. The V gene lost 0 bases and the J gene lost 5 bases, with 17 bases spanning the gap. The CDR3 is CASSLGGVRQRETQYF. The CDR3 DNA is TGTGCCAGCAGCTTGGGGGGCGTTAGGCAGCGGGAGACCCAGTACTTC.

This clone has just a few counts. The rearrangement links TRBV11-3 to TRBJ2-3, with D perhaps matching TRBD2 (6 bases). The germline V gene encodes CDR1 SGHNT and CDR2 YENEEA. V was pared by 5 bases and J by 2 bases, with 20 bases between. The CDR3 consists of 17 residues. The CDR3 protein is CASSTGTQEGYTDTQYF. CDR3 DNA: TGTGCCAGCAGCACGGGGACGCAGGAGGGATACACAGATACGCAGTATTTT. Complete variable domain (other parts from reference TRBV11-3 and TRBJ2-3): EAGVVQSPRYKIIEKKQPVAFWCNPISGHNTLYWYLQNLGQGPELLIRYENEEAVDDSQLPKDRFSAERLKGVDSTLKIQPAELGDSAVYLCASSTGTQEGYTDTQYFGPGTRLTVL.

This clone has only a few counts. This chain connects TRBV7-2 to TRBJ2-7, with 9 bases aligning to TRBD2. Germline V gene sequence: CDR1 SGHTA, CDR2 FQGNSA. With V trimmed by 3 bases and J by 4 bases, 4 bases remained unmatched. The CDR3 is 14 amino acids. CDR3 region: CASSFPGLAYEQYF. CDR3 DNA sequence: TGTGCCAGCAGCTTCCCGGGACTAGCTTACGAGCAGTACTTC.

This rearrangement joins TRBV5-1 to TRBJ1-1; D is perhaps TRBD1 (6 bases). Germline assignment: CDR1 SGHRS and CDR2 YFSETQ. The length of the CDR3 is 16 residues. Trimming took off 4 bases at V and 0 bases at J, with 16 bases between the two ends. The CDR3, as DNA: TGCGCCAGCAGCCCGGGCAGGGGAGAGGTGAACACTGAAGCTTTCTTT. This codes for CASSPGRGEVNTEAFF.

This sequence joins TRBV5-6 and TRBJ2-5; TRBD1 matches at 9 bases. From germline, CDR1 is SGHDT and CDR2 YYEEEE. The CDR3 loop spans 17 amino acids. With V trimmed by 0 bases and J by 11 bases, 17 bases remained unmatched. CDR3 sequence: CASSLAGTGREWEEQYF. CDR3 coding DNA: TGTGCCAGCAGCTTGGCCGGGACAGGGAGGGAATGGGAGGAACAGTACTTC. The variable domain in full, completed from reference TRBV5-6 and TRBJ2-5, reads DAGVTQSPTHLIKTRGQQVTLRCSPKSGHDTVSWYQQALGQGPQFIFQYYEEEERQRGNFPDRFSGHQFPNYSSELNVNALLLGDSALYLCASSLAGTGREWEEQYFGPGTRLLVL.

As for this clone: This is likely an artifact of a read error, given a far larger clone one base away. The chain employs TRBV7-9 and TRBJ1-5; no reliable D call. The length of the CDR3 is 12 residues. The germline CDR1 and CDR2 sequences are SEHNR and FQNEAQ (reference sequence). Deletions cut 3 bases from V and 3 bases from J, with 3 bases between. The CDR3 is CASSFDNQPQHF. The CDR3 DNA follows: TGTGCCAGCAGCTTTGACAATCAGCCCCAGCATTTT.

This chain joins TRBV4-1 and TRBJ1-1, with D possibly being TRBD1 (5 bases). The CDR3 has 16 residues. Trimming shortened V by 3 bases and J by 4 bases, and 18 bases separated the two germline ends. Germline-derived CDR1 and CDR2 are MGHRA and YSYEKL. The CDR3 DNA follows: TGCGCCAGCAGCCAGGTCACGGCAGGGTGGGTCACTGAAGCTTTCTTT. Its protein is CASSQVTAGWVTEAFF.

V usage is TRBV29-1 and J usage is TRBJ1-4, with a weak D call TRBD1 (5 bases). This CDR3 contains 14 residues. The V end was cut by 3 bases, the J end by 4 bases, with 12 bases between. Germline V lookup: CDR1 SQVTM, CDR2 ANQGSEA. CDR3 sequence reads: CSVEVLGDNEKLFF. The CDR3 bases are TGCAGCGTTGAGGTTCTGGGGGATAATGAAAAACTGTTTTTT.

The V and J genes are TRBV7-3 and TRBJ2-1; tentatively, D is TRBD2 (5 bases). Germline loops: CDR1 SGHTA, CDR2 FQGTGA. CDR3 length: 13 amino acids. The V end was cut by 4 bases, the J end by 5 bases, with 9 bases between. In nucleotides, the CDR3 is TGTGCCAGCAGCTCCCGGGGAAACAATGAGCAGTTCTTC. Protein: CASSSRGNNEQFF.

The chain carries TRBV7-3 and TRBJ2-1, with 15 nucleotides matching TRBD2. The germline gives CDR1 SGHTA, CDR2 FQGTGA. With 4 bases clipped from V and 9 bases from J, the junction kept 4 bases outside the gene matches. This CDR3 region has 15 residues. The CDR3 DNA follows: TGTGCCAGCAGCTCCGAGGGACTAGCGGGAGGTGAGCAGTTCTTC. Translating gives CASSSEGLAGGEQFF.

V is TRBV5-1 and J is TRBJ1-4; possible D gene TRBD1, 5 bases. The CDR3 loop spans 14 amino acids. Germline V lookup: CDR1 SGHRS, CDR2 YFSETQ. Trimming cost V 0 bases and J 6 bases, with 9 bases left between them. The CDR3 loop reads CASSLGQTHEKLFF. The CDR3 region has the DNA TGCGCCAGCAGCTTGGGACAGACCCATGAAAAACTGTTTTTT.

The V call is TRBV2, the J call TRBJ2-3, with TRBD1 as a possible D gene (6 bases). Germline values: CDR1 SNHLY, CDR2 FYNNEI. The CDR3 runs 16 residues. V was pared by 6 bases and J by 8 bases, with 24 bases between. CDR3 sequence (DNA): TGTGCCAGCAGACACAGGGTGGACCTCCTTGGGGGTACGCAGTATTTT. Translation gives CASRHRVDLLGGTQYF.

The gene calls are TRBV27 and TRBJ1-2; D gene uncertain. Germline CDR1 MNHEY, CDR2 SMNVEV (reference sequence). The V gene lost 7 bases and the J gene lost 12 bases, with 9 bases spanning the gap. The CDR3 is 9 amino acids. CDR3 protein: CASTAADTF. The CDR3 DNA reads as TGTGCCAGCACAGCAGCGGACACCTTC.

Only a few counts were recorded for this clone. This rearrangement joins TRBV6-6 to TRBJ2-3; 8 nucleotides line up with TRBD1. Germline V gene lookup returns CDR1 MNHNY and CDR2 SVGAGI (reference sequence). V lost 5 bases and J lost 1; bases outside the gene matches: 2. This CDR3 is built from 14 residues. As DNA, the CDR3 is TGTGCCAGCAGTAGACAGGGGCGCACAGATACGCAGTATTTT. Residues: CASSRQGRTDTQYF.